These 5 T cell receptor beta chains were all obtained from the same sample, sequenced in a study of radiation and T cells in renal cell carcinoma. Measured with immunoSEQ multiplex PCR; TCRdb has only the in-frame clones, and not every one. The repertoire holds 100,000 to 150,000 clones, with 81% as singletons. Time point here: blood 2 weeks post-SBRT. Treatment defined: 15 Gy SBRT to primary tumor, nephrectomy 4 weeks later. The sample was blood, taken from a patient whose treatment included radiotherapy and nephrectomy. Receptors were obtained from a man aged 45-60 years with renal cell carcinoma.

This clone was counted only a few times. The J gene is TRBJ1-2, the V gene TRBV30; D call uncertain. Germline V gives CDR1 GTSNPN, CDR2 SVGIG (reference sequence). The V gene lost 4 bases and the J gene lost 0 bases, with 9 bases spanning the gap. The CDR3 extends over 13 amino acids. In DNA, the CDR3 is TGTGCCTGGAAGGTCGAAGCTAACTATGGCTACACCTTC. Translating gives CAWKVEANYGYTF.

J is TRBJ2-7 and V is TRBV7-2; D gene unclear. Germline CDR1 SGHTA, CDR2 FQGNSA. CDR3 length: 15 residues. Trimming stripped 6 bases from V and 0 bases from J, with 15 bases between. CDR3 sequence (DNA): TGTGCCAGCAGACTACAGCACTTTAGCTCCTACGAGCAGTACTTC. This sequence encodes CASRLQHFSSYEQYF.

The gene calls are TRBV7-9 and TRBJ1-1; D is unclear. This CDR3 contains 12 residues. V lost 6 bases and J lost 7, with 12 bases in between. CDR1 SEHNR and CDR2 FQNEAQ come from the germline V gene (reference sequence). The CDR3 here is CASSPWGDEAFF. The CDR3 coding sequence is TGTGCCAGCAGTCCCTGGGGTGATGAAGCTTTCTTT.

The J gene is TRBJ2-6, the V gene TRBV15, with D perhaps TRBD2 (5 bases). Trimming cost V 0 bases and J 4 bases, with 10 bases left between them. This CDR3 is built from 16 residues. Germline CDR1 and CDR2: LNHNV and YYDKDF (reference sequence). The CDR3 DNA reads TGTGCCACCAGCAGAGATCGGGGTCCCGGGGCCAACGTCCTGACTTTC. Amino acids: CATSRDRGPGANVLTF.

This chain's CDR3 is CASSLQGNSGNTIYF. The CDR3 DNA follows: TGCGCCAGCAGCTTGCAGGGGAACTCTGGAAACACCATATATTTT. The V gene is TRBV5-1, the J gene TRBJ1-3; TRBD1 might be the D (6 bases). Germline CDR1 is SGHRS and CDR2 is YFSETQ. The CDR3 loop spans 15 amino acids. Trimming took off 1 base at V and 0 bases at J, with 8 bases between the two ends.